This is a list of T cell receptor beta chains from one sample in a study of shared clonotypes between healthy human individuals. The protocol was immunoSEQ multiplex PCR, while the TCRdb copy is restricted to in-frame clones and leaves out a portion. The sample has 2 million to 2.5 million clones; over 85% are singletons. Sequenced material: naive CD4+ T cells from PBMCs. The receptors derive from a man aged 18 to 30 in good health. Some clones in this sample may be carry-over from other donors' samples. Each CDR3 is given with its conserved first and last residue. D genes are given only for firm matches. Rows give clone size only sometimes, using once, few, many, or a class for an expanded clone.

V gene,D gene,clone size,J gene,CDR3 DNA,CDR3 protein
TRBV29-1,.,.,TRBJ2-7,TGCAGCGTTGACAAGGGCTACGAGCAGTACTTC,CSVDKGYEQYF
TRBV4-2,.,.,TRBJ2-1,TGTGCCAGCAGTCGCCTCGGGGACACGGACAATGAGCAGTTCTTC,CASSRLGDTDNEQFF
TRBV25-1,TRBD2,.,TRBJ2-2,TGTGCCAGCAGTGGTAGCGGGAGTTTGGGCGGGGAGCTGTTTTTT,CASSGSGSLGGELFF
TRBV6-1,.,.,TRBJ1-3,TGTGCCAGCAGTGAAGGAGGGGGAAACACCATATATTTT,CASSEGGGNTIYF
TRBV19,TRBD2,.,TRBJ2-1,TGTGCCAGTAGTCGTGCGTCCGGGAGGGCCTTCTACAATGAGCAGTTCTTC,CASSRASGRAFYNEQFF
TRBV6-5,TRBD1,once,TRBJ1-1,TGTGCCAGCAGCCCAGGGGGAACTGAAGCTTTCTTT,CASSPGGTEAFF
TRBV10-3,.,.,TRBJ2-6,TGTGCCATCAGTGAGTCATGGGGGCCTGGGGCCAACGTCCTGACTTTC,CAISESWGPGANVLTF
TRBV6-5,TRBD1,.,TRBJ2-7,TGTGCCAGCAGTACCCACAGGGGGGCCTACGAGCAGTACTTC,CASSTHRGAYEQYF
TRBV28,.,.,TRBJ1-5,TGTGCCAGCAGTTTTCTGTGGGGGAGATATAGCAATCAGCCCCAGCATTTT,CASSFLWGRYSNQPQHF
TRBV30,.,.,TRBJ2-5,TGTGCCTGGAGTGGGACTCCAGGGGAGACCCAGTACTTC,CAWSGTPGETQYF
TRBV6-1,TRBD2,once,TRBJ2-3,TGTGCCAGCAGTGACTCCGGGACTATTACTTATACGCAGTATTTT,CASSDSGTITYTQYF
TRBV28,.,.,TRBJ2-1,TGTGCCAGCAGTCCCCCGGTGTCCTACAATGAGCAGTTCTTC,CASSPPVSYNEQFF
TRBV27,TRBD1,.,TRBJ1-5,TGTGCCAGCAGTAGCAGGACAGGGGTATACGATCAGCCCCAGCATTTT,CASSSRTGVYDQPQHF
TRBV20-1,.,.,TRBJ2-3,TGCAGTGCTAGGGGGCTAGATACGCAGTATTTT,CSARGLDTQYF
TRBV30,.,.,TRBJ2-7,TGTGCCTGGAGCGAACAGACTATCTCCTACGAGCAGTACTTC,CAWSEQTISYEQYF